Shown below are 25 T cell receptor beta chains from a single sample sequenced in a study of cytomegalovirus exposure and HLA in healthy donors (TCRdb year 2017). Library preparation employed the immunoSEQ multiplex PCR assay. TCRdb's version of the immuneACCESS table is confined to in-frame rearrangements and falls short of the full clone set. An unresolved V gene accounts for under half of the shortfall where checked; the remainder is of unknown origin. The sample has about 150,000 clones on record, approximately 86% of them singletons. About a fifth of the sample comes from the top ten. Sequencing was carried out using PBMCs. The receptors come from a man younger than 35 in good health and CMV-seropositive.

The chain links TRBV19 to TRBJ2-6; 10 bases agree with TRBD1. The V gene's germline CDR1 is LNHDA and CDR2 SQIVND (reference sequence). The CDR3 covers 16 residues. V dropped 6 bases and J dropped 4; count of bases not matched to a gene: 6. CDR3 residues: CASSDRGRSGANVLTF. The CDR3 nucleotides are TGTGCCAGTAGCGACAGGGGGCGCTCCGGGGCCAACGTCCTGACTTTC. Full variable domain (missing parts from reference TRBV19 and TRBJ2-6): DGGITQSPKYLFRKEGQNVTLSCEQNLNHDAMYWYRQDPGQGLRLIYYSQIVNDFQKGDIAEGYSVSREKKESFPLTVTSAQKNPTAFYLCASSDRGRSGANVLTFGAGSRLTVL.

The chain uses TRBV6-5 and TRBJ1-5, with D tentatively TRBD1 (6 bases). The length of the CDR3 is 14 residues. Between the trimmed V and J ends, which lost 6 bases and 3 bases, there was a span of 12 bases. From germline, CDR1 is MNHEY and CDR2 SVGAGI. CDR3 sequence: CASSRGGFNQPQHF. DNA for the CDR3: TGTGCCAGCAGCCGTGGGGGCTTCAATCAGCCCCAGCATTTT.

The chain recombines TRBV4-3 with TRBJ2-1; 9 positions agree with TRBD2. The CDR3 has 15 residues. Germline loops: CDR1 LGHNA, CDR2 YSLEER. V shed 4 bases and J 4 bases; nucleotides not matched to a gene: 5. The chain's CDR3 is CASSRTAGGYNEQFF. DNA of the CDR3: TGCGCCAGCAGCCGTACAGCGGGGGGTTACAATGAGCAGTTCTTC.

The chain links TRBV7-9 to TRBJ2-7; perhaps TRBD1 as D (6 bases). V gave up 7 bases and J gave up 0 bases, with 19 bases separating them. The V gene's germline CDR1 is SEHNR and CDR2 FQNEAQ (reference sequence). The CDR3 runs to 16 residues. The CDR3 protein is CASTRDTFAGSYEQYF. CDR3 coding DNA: TGTGCCAGCACCCGGGACACCTTCGCTGGCTCCTACGAGCAGTACTTC.

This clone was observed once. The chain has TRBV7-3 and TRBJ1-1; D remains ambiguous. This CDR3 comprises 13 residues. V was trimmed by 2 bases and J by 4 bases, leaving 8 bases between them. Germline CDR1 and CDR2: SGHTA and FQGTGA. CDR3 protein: CASSLLVSTEAFF. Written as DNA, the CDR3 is TGTGCCAGCAGCTTATTGGTGAGCACTGAAGCTTTCTTT.

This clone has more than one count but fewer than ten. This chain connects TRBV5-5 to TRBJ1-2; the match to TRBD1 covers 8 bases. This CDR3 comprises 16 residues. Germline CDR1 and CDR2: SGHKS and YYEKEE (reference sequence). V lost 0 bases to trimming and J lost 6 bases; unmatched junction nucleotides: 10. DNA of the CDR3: TGTGCCAGCAGCTTGGCTTGGGGGCAGGGGGCCAATGGCTACACCTTC. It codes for CASSLAWGQGANGYTF.

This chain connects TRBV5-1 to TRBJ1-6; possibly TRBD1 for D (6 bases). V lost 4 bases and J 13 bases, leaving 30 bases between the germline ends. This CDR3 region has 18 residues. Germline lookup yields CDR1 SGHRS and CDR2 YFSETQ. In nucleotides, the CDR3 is TGCGCCAGCAGCCCTCGGGCAGGGGCCGCATTAAGGTCTTGGCCCCTCCACTTT. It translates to CASSPRAGAALRSWPLHF.

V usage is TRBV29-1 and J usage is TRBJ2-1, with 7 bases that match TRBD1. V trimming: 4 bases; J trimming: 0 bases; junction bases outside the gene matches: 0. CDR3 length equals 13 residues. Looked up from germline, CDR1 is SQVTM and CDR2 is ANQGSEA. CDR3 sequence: CSVGDSSYNEQFF. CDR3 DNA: TGCAGCGTTGGGGACAGCTCCTACAATGAGCAGTTCTTC.

This CDR3 reads CASSVVSNTGELFF. The CDR3 DNA follows: TGTGCCAGCAGCGTAGTATCGAACACCGGGGAGCTGTTTTTT. The chain has TRBV9 and TRBJ2-2, with no clear D. CDR3 length: 14 residues. Germline V lookup: CDR1 SGDLS, CDR2 YYNGEE. The V and J ends lost 0 bases and 0 bases respectively, with 3 bases between them. The whole variable domain, remainder taken from reference TRBV9 and TRBJ2-2, is DSGVTQTPKHLITATGQRVTLRCSPRSGDLSVYWYQQSLDQGLQFLIQYYNGEERAKGNILERFSAQQFPDLHSELNLSSLELGDSALYFCASSVVSNTGELFFGEGSRLTVL.

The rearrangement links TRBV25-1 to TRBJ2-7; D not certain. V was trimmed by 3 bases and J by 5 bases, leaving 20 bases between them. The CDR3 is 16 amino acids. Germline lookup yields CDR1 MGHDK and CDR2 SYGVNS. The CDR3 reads CASSEAPASRRDEQYF. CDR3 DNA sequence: TGTGCCAGCAGTGAGGCTCCCGCTTCCCGGAGAGACGAGCAGTACTTC.

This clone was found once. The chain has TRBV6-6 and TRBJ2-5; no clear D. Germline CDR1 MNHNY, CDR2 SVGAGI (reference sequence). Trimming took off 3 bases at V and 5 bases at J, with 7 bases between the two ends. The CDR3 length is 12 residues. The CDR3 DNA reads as TGTGCCAGCAGTTATGGAGAGGAGACCCAGTACTTC. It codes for CASSYGEETQYF.

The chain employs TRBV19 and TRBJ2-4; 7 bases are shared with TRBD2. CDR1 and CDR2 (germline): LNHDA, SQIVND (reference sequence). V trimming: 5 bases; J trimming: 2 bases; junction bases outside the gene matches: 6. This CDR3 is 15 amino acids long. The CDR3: CASSAASGTKNIQYF. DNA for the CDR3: TGTGCCAGTAGTGCCGCAAGCGGGACCAAAAACATTCAGTACTTC.

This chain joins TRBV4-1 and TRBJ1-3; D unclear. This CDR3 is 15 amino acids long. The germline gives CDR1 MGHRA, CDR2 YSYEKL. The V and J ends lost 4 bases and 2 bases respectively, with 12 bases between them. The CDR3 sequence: CASSPRQEAGNTIYF. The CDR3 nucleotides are TGCGCCAGCAGCCCCCGCCAGGAGGCTGGAAACACCATATATTTT.

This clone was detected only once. The CDR3 loop reads CASTEVGSSYNEQFF. The CDR3, as DNA: TGTGCCAGTACGGAAGTCGGGAGCTCCTACAATGAGCAGTTCTTC. The rearrangement links TRBV19 to TRBJ2-1; D may be TRBD2 (6 bases). This CDR3 is built from 15 residues. Germline loops: CDR1 LNHDA, CDR2 SQIVND (reference sequence). V gave up 7 bases and J gave up 0 bases, with 13 bases separating them.

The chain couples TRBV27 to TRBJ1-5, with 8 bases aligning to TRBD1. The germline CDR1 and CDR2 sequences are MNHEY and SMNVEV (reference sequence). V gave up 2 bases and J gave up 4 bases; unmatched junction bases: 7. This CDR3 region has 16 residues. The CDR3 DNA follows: TGTGCCAGCAGTTTAATGGGAGACAGGGGTAATCAGCCCCAGCATTTT. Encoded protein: CASSLMGDRGNQPQHF.

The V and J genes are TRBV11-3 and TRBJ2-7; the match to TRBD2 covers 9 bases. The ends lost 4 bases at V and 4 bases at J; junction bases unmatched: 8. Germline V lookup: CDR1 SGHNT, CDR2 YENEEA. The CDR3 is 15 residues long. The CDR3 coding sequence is TGTGCCAGCAGCTCCGGTAGCGGGAGTGGTTACGAGCAGTACTTC. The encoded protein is CASSSGSGSGYEQYF. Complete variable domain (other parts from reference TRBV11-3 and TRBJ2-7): EAGVVQSPRYKIIEKKQPVAFWCNPISGHNTLYWYLQNLGQGPELLIRYENEEAVDDSQLPKDRFSAERLKGVDSTLKIQPAELGDSAVYLCASSSGSGSGYEQYFGPGTRLTVT.

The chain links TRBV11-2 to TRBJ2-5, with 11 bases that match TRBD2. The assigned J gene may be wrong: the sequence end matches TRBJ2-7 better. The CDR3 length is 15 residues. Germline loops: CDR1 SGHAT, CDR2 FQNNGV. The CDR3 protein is CASSHQTSGVAEQYF. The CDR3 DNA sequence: TGTGCCAGCAGCCACCAGACTAGCGGGGTTGCCGAGCAGTACTTC.

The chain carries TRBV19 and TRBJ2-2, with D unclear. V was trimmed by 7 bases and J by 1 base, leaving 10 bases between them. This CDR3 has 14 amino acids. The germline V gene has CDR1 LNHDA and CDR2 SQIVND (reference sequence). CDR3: CASKASLNTGELFF. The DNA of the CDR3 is TGTGCCAGTAAAGCCTCCCTGAACACCGGGGAGCTGTTTTTT.

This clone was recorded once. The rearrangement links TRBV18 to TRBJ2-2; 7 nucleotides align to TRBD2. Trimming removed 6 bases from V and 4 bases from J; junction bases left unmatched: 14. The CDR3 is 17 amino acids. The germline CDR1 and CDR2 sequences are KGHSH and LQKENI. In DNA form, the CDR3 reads TGTGCCAGCTCCGCCCCCGGGAGCGGGACTTCCACCGGGGAGCTGTTTTTT. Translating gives CASSAPGSGTSTGELFF. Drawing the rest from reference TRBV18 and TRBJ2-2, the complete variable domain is NAGVMQNPRHLVRRRGQEARLRCSPMKGHSHVYWYRQLPEEGLKFMVYLQKENIIDESGMPKERFSAEFPKEGPSILRIQQVVRGDSAAYFCASSAPGSGTSTGELFFGEGSRLTVL.

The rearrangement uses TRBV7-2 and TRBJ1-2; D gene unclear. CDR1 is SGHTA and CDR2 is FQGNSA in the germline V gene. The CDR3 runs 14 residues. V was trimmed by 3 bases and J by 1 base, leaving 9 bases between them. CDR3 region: CASSLGSNNYGYTF. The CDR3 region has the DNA TGTGCCAGCAGCTTGGGCAGCAATAACTATGGCTACACCTTC.

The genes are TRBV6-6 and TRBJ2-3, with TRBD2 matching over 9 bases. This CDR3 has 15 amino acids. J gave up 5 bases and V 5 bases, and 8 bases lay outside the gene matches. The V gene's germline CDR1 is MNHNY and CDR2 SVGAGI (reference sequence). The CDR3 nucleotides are TGTGCCAGCAGTCTAGCGGGGCCGGGAGTAGATACGCAGTATTTT. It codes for CASSLAGPGVDTQYF.

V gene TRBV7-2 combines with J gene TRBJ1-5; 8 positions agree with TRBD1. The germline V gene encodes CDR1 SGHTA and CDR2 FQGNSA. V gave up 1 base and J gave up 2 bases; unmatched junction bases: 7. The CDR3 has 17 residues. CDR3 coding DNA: TGTGCCAGCAGCTTAGGAGGGGCAGGGGGCGGCAATCAGCCCCAGCATTTT. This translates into CASSLGGAGGGNQPQHF.

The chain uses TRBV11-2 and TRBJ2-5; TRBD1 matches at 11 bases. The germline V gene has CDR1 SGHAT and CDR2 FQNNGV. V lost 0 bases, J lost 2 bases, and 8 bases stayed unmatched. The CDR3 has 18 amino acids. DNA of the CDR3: TGTGCCAGCAGCTTAGACACCCGGGACAGGGGGGTGCAAGAGACCCAGTACTTC. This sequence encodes CASSLDTRDRGVQETQYF.

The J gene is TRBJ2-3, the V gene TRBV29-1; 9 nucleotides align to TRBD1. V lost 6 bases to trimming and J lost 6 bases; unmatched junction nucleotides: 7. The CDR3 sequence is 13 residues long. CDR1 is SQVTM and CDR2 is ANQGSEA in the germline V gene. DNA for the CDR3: TGCAGCGTCCCTAGGACAGGGGTCGATACGCAGTATTTT. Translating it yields CSVPRTGVDTQYF.

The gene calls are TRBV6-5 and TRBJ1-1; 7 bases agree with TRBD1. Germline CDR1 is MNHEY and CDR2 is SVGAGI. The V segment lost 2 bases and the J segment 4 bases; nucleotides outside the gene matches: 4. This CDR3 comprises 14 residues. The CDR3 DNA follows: TGTGCCAGCAGTTACCGACAGGGCTCCACTGAAGCTTTCTTT. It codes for CASSYRQGSTEAFF.